A selection of T cell receptor beta chains follows, all from one sample in a study of identical twins. From the 5' RACE reads, TCRdb called clonotypes with MiXCR, one entry per CDR3 protein. This table holds roughly 1,500,000 distinct CDR3 sequences, around 33% found once. Sequenced: cord blood. The receptors come from a newborn girl in good health. CDR3s include the opening cysteine and the closing phenylalanine or tryptophan. The order of the fields is V gene, J gene, clone size, D gene, CDR3 protein, CDR3 DNA. The D gene is left open where the match is weak. Expanded clones are given a class, and other clones once, few, many or no size at all.

TRBV28	TRBJ2-3	few	TRBD2	CASSFPPTTSGEGTDTQYF	TGTGCCAGCAGTTTTCCACCTACGACTAGCGGGGAGGGCACAGATACGCAGTATTTT
TRBV9	TRBJ2-1	many	.	CASSVAIEQFF	TGTGCCAGCAGCGTAGCTATTGAGCAGTTCTTC
TRBV28	TRBJ2-7	.	.	CASSLTLSEIQYF	TGTGCCAGCAGTTTGACCCTTTCAGAGATCCAGTACTTC
TRBV10-3	TRBJ1-2	.	TRBD1	CAISDLGQGMGYGYTF	TGTGCCATCAGTGATTTGGGACAGGGGATGGGCTATGGCTACACCTTC
TRBV7-2	TRBJ1-4	.	.	CASSLVANEKLFF	TGTGCCAGCAGCTTAGTCGCCAATGAAAAACTGTTTTTT
TRBV6-2/TRBV6-3	TRBJ1-5	few	.	CASSYEGEPHQPQHF	TGCGCCAGCAGTTACGAGGGTGAACCGCATCAGCCCCAGCATTTT
TRBV15	TRBJ2-5	.	TRBD2	CATSSRTSVYNEQYF	TGTGCCACCAGCTCTCGGACTAGCGTGTACAATGAGCAGTACTTC
TRBV7-2	TRBJ2-3	.	TRBD2	CASSPTSGVYTDTQYF	TGTGCCAGCAGCCCGACTAGCGGGGTATACACAGATACGCAGTATTTT
TRBV21-1	TRBJ2-7	.	.	CASGDRKGWEQYF	TGTGCCAGCGGCGACAGGAAAGGATGGGAGCAGTACTTC
TRBV28	TRBJ1-6	.	.	CASSLSLGYNSPLHF	TGTGCCAGCAGTTTATCGTTGGGGTATAATTCACCCCTCCACTTT
TRBV4-2	TRBJ2-4	.	TRBD1	CASSQDKDRAKNIQYF	TGTGCCAGCAGCCAAGATAAGGACAGGGCCAAAAACATTCAGTACTTC
TRBV19	TRBJ2-1	few	TRBD2	CASSIGGLAGGPTEQFF	TGTGCCAGTAGTATAGGAGGACTAGCGGGAGGGCCGACTGAGCAGTTCTTC
TRBV6-5	TRBJ2-5	few	.	CASSYVGVETQYF	TGTGCCAGCAGTTACGTAGGGGTAGAGACCCAGTACTTC
TRBV12-3/TRBV12-4	TRBJ2-3	.	.	CASTTGYPSTDTQYF	TGTGCCAGCACCACTGGGTACCCGAGCACAGATACGCAGTATTTT
TRBV4-1	TRBJ1-1	.	TRBD1	CASSQRDRNTEAFF	TGCGCCAGCAGCCAAAGGGACAGGAACACTGAAGCTTTCTTT
TRBV20-1	TRBJ2-1	few	TRBD2	CSAREKREGELLDNEQFF	TGCAGTGCTAGAGAAAAGCGGGAGGGGGAACTTCTGGACAATGAGCAGTTCTTC
TRBV28	TRBJ2-7	.	.	CASRPNLSYEQYF	TGTGCCAGCAGACCCAACTTAAGCTACGAGCAGTACTTC
TRBV20-1	TRBJ2-1	.	.	CSARVVMRRNNEQFF	TGCAGTGCTAGAGTCGTCATGCGTAGAAACAATGAGCAGTTCTTC
TRBV6-6	TRBJ1-2	.	.	CASNRALSYGYTF	TGTGCCAGCAACAGGGCCCTTTCCTATGGCTACACCTTC
TRBV7-9	TRBJ1-2	.	TRBD1	CASSPWTGLNFYGYTF	TGTGCCAGCAGCCCCTGGACAGGTCTCAATTTTTATGGCTACACCTTC
TRBV12-3/TRBV12-4	TRBJ1-4	.	.	CASSLARVPEKLFF	TGTGCCAGCAGTTTAGCAAGGGTTCCTGAAAAACTGTTTTTT
TRBV5-1	TRBJ2-1	many	TRBD2	CASSWGLADNEQFF	TGCGCCAGCAGCTGGGGACTAGCGGACAATGAGCAGTTCTTC
TRBV30	TRBJ2-7	few	.	CAWSVLGAGLYEQYF	TGTGCCTGGAGTGTACTGGGGGCCGGCCTTTACGAGCAGTACTTC
TRBV5-1	TRBJ2-7	.	.	CASSPEDGTYEQYF	TGCGCCAGCAGCCCAGAGGACGGCACCTACGAGCAGTACTTC
TRBV18	TRBJ2-3	.	TRBD1	CASSPGTGLTDTQYF	TGTGCCAGCTCACCAGGGACAGGACTCACAGATACGCAGTATTTT
TRBV29-1	TRBJ1-2	.	.	CSVVSFFYGYTF	TGCAGCGTTGTCTCCTTCTTTTATGGCTACACCTTC
TRBV12-3/TRBV12-4	TRBJ2-7	few	TRBD2	CASSRSSGSYNEQYF	TGTGCCAGCAGTCGATCTAGCGGGAGTTACAATGAGCAGTACTTC
TRBV4-2	TRBJ2-3	.	.	CASSHGTDITDTQYF	TGTGCCAGCAGTCACGGGACGGACATCACAGATACGCAGTATTTT
TRBV7-2	TRBJ1-1	.	TRBD1	CASSLEGQGTAFF	TGTGCCAGCAGCTTAGAGGGACAGGGGACAGCTTTCTTT
TRBV4-2	TRBJ2-2	few	TRBD2	CASSQGTSGISGELFF	TGTGCCAGCAGCCAAGGGACTAGCGGGATCTCCGGGGAGCTGTTTTTT
TRBV11-2	TRBJ1-2	.	TRBD1	CASSLVGQAGGNYGYTF	TGTGCCAGCAGCTTAGTGGGGCAAGCAGGGGGGAACTATGGCTACACCTTC
TRBV3-1	TRBJ2-1	.	TRBD2	CASSQGGLTGEPYNEQFF	TGTGCCAGCAGCCAAGGGGGACTAACGGGCGAACCCTACAATGAGCAGTTCTTC
TRBV11-1	TRBJ2-7	few	TRBD2	CASSSLAGRGYYEQYF	TGTGCCAGCAGCTCCCTAGCGGGAAGGGGATACTACGAGCAGTACTTC
TRBV3-1	TRBJ2-1	.	.	CASSPQSAGTYNEQFF	TGTGCCAGCAGCCCCCAATCGGCGGGAACCTACAATGAGCAGTTCTTC
TRBV20-1	TRBJ2-2	few	.	CSARARGRNTGELFF	TGCAGTGCTAGAGCGCGAGGACGAAATACCGGGGAGCTGTTTTTT
TRBV28	TRBJ1-2	many	.	CASSFGQNYGYTF	TGTGCCAGCAGCTTCGGACAGAACTATGGCTACACCTTC
TRBV19	TRBJ2-4	few	TRBD2	CASSDPGGKNIQYF	TGTGCCAGTAGTGACCCGGGGGGCAAAAACATTCAGTACTTC
TRBV29-1	TRBJ2-1	.	.	CSVAKITGAEGEQFF	TGCAGCGTCGCCAAAATTACTGGGGCGGAGGGTGAGCAGTTCTTC
TRBV5-1	TRBJ1-4	.	.	CASSLALQARSFGEKLFF	TGCGCCAGCAGCTTGGCCCTACAGGCGCGAAGTTTTGGGGAAAAACTGTTTTTT
TRBV4-2	TRBJ2-7	.	.	CASSQGGRDHREQYF	TGTGCCAGCAGCCAAGGGGGGCGGGACCACCGCGAGCAGTACTTC
TRBV6-1	TRBJ1-4	few	.	CASSGHALFEKLFF	TGTGCCAGCAGTGGGCATGCCCTTTTTGAAAAACTGTTTTTT
TRBV13	TRBJ2-1	.	.	CASSSIPPVVSNNEQFF	TGTGCCAGCAGCTCCATACCACCGGTGGTGAGTAACAATGAGCAGTTCTTC
TRBV5-1	TRBJ2-1	.	TRBD1	CASSTWTGESEQFF	TGCGCCAGCAGCACTTGGACAGGGGAGAGTGAGCAGTTCTTC
TRBV20-1	TRBJ2-7	.	TRBD1	CSARAGTGRDEQYF	TGCAGTGCTAGAGCGGGGACAGGGAGGGACGAGCAGTACTTC
TRBV4-2	TRBJ2-1	.	TRBD2	CASSARTSGSDEQFF	TGTGCCAGCAGCGCCCGGACTAGCGGGAGTGATGAGCAGTTCTTC
TRBV28	TRBJ2-7	few	.	CASQPQGLLSSYEQYF	TGTGCCAGCCAACCACAGGGCCTTTTGAGCTCCTACGAGCAGTACTTC
TRBV10-1	TRBJ1-1	.	.	CASSESFDRKAFF	TGCGCCAGCAGTGAGTCTTTCGACAGGAAAGCTTTCTTT
TRBV21-1	TRBJ2-5	few	.	CASSKEEPGLQETQYF	TGTGCCAGCAGCAAAGAAGAGCCGGGTCTCCAAGAGACCCAGTACTTC
TRBV12-3/TRBV12-4	TRBJ1-1	.	.	CASSLLGDNTEAFF	TGTGCCAGCAGTTTGTTAGGGGATAACACTGAAGCTTTCTTT
TRBV3-1	TRBJ1-1	few	.	CASSQDEGRAFF	TGTGCCAGCAGCCAAGACGAAGGGCGAGCTTTCTTT
TRBV28	TRBJ2-4	many	.	CASSLEGSRIAKNIQYF	TGTGCCAGCAGTTTAGAGGGTAGTCGAATTGCCAAAAACATTCAGTACTTC
TRBV2	TRBJ2-3	few	.	CASSLGAYTQYF	TGTGCCAGCAGTTTGGGGGCTTATACGCAGTATTTT
TRBV24-1	TRBJ2-1	few	.	CATSPYSDNEQFF	TGTGCCACCAGCCCCTATTCCGACAATGAGCAGTTCTTC
TRBV12-3/TRBV12-4	TRBJ1-1	.	.	CASSLSGSEAFF	TGTGCCAGCAGTTTGTCCGGTTCTGAAGCTTTCTTT
TRBV15	TRBJ1-1	few	.	CATSRDSWYGAEAFF	TGTGCCACCAGCAGAGACTCCTGGTACGGCGCTGAAGCTTTCTTT
TRBV12-3/TRBV12-4	TRBJ2-4	.	.	CASTPDQIAKNIQYF	TGTGCCAGCACCCCGGACCAAATAGCCAAAAACATTCAGTACTTC
TRBV7-9	TRBJ2-3	.	.	CASSFLRESISKAGADTQYF	TGTGCCAGCAGCTTCCTAAGGGAGAGCATCTCTAAGGCTGGGGCAGATACGCAGTATTTT